The source of this TCR beta chain is a study of CD8 T cells in ankylosing spondylitis (dated by TCRdb to 2016 to 2017). As for the study more broadly: The study set out to find disease-linked TCR variants by profiling T cell receptor beta repertoires in ankylosing spondylitis patients and healthy donors. In total, the full study cohort was made up of 95 to 110 healthy donors and approximately 27 ankylosing spondylitis patients. Samples of peripheral blood were taken, and for ankylosing spondylitis patients, synovial fluid was collected as well.

The instrument given in TCRdb is Illumina HiSeq 2500. Quantitative 5'-RACE with molecular barcodes was the method used to prepare the TCR beta libraries. The original pipeline was this. Disease-linked TCR variants were identified with a new computational method built on a probabilistic model of VDJ rearrangement. The public reads were run again by TCRdb, first through fastp at Q25 and then through MiXCR, and only productive beta chains were kept. Each CDR3 protein gets just one entry, which takes the most common genes and DNA from the rows behind it. TCRdb, rather than the study authors, made the V and J calls. The sample table holds approximately 400,000 distinct CDR3 sequences, of which roughly 25% were seen once. About 0.92% of the sample is in the top ten clones. This clonotype came up a few times. Its recognized antigen is unknown. The record has no base qualities; no much larger clone is one base away.

Study-level results and caveats: The disease-linked clones showed a CD8+ phenotype and occurred at relatively low frequencies in peripheral blood. The disease-linked clones were reported as significantly enriched in matched synovial fluid samples from ankylosing spondylitis patients. Some of the motif variants had been reported before in the synovial fluid and blood of reactive arthritis patients, a finding that suggests common disease-initiation mechanisms. Blood from ankylosing spondylitis patients appeared to be characterized by a TCR beta motif made up of about 8 highly homologous amino acid variants.

The TCR comes from a male donor with ankylosing spondylitis. Sequences were obtained from blood, either unsorted or a sorted T cell fraction (not recorded which).

The CDR3: CSAPRRTSGCEQYV. In nucleotides, the sequence is TGCAGTGCCCCCCGCCGGACTAGCGGTTGCGAGCAGTACGTC. The chain is made from TRBV20-1 and TRBJ2-7, with 10 junctional bases fitting TRBD2. From a lookup of the germline V gene (reference sequence), CDR1 and CDR2 are DFQATT and SNEGSKA. V and J are trimmed by 6 bases and 6 bases, and the gene matches miss 11 bases of the junction. Counted from cysteine to valine, this CDR3 has 14 amino acids. The read is trimmed to its CDR3 DNA, 42 bases read in frame from base 1.